This T cell receptor (beta chain) was recorded in a study of cytomegalovirus exposure and HLA in healthy donors. Study-wide results and caveats: Listed as cytomegalovirus-associated were around 160 TCR beta chains. At a 0.05 false discovery rate, a later analysis found over 15,000 TCR beta sequences to be associated with HLA alleles. As confirmed in vitro, three CMV-associated chains were specific for CMV antigens. Follow-up analysis later connected one missense variant in DCLRE1C with trimming of TCR beta V- and J-genes.

The study ran its PCR with 60 Vbeta and 13 Jbeta primers. Only in-frame clones appear in the TCRdb table, and some are missing; sequencing was by immunoSEQ multiplex PCR. The data contain 90,000 or so clones, about 80% of them singletons. J lost 0 bases, V lost 8 bases, and 10 bases had no gene match. Looked up from germline, CDR1 is GTSNPN and CDR2 is SVGIG (reference sequence). This CDR3 is built from 15 residues. As regards this clone: Antigen specificity is unknown.

The sample taken for sequencing was PBMCs. The origin of this receptor is a woman between 50 and 59 years old in good health and CMV-seropositive. V gene TRBV30 combines with J gene TRBJ2-3, with 8 positions matching TRBD1. The CDR3: CARNRGTASTDTQYF. The CDR3 DNA follows: TGTGCCCGGAACAGGGGGACAGCTAGCACAGATACGCAGTATTTT. Variable domain in full (rest from reference TRBV30 and TRBJ2-3): SQTIHQWPATLVQPVGSPLSLECTVEGTSNPNLYWYRQAAGRGLQLLFYSVGIGQISSEVPQNLSASRPQDRQFILSSKKLLLSDSGFYLCARNRGTASTDTQYFGPGTRLTVL.